This entry lists 16 T cell receptor beta chains sequenced from one sample in a study of cytomegalovirus exposure and HLA in healthy donors. Sequencing used immunoSEQ multiplex PCR; TCRdb keeps in-frame clones, though not all of them. Of approximately 280,000 clones detected, 85% to 90% appear once; the ten largest clones hold approximately 0.88%. Sequenced: PBMCs. These receptors all stem from a woman between 18 and 30 years old in good health and CMV-seronegative.

This sequence joins TRBV7-2 and TRBJ2-5; 10 bases map to TRBD2. The CDR3 sequence is 15 residues long. Germline V gives CDR1 SGHTA, CDR2 FQGNSA. V dropped 5 bases and J dropped 1; count of bases not matched to a gene: 4. CDR3 DNA sequence: TGTGCCAGCAGCCGAACTAGCGGGACCCAAGAGACCCAGTACTTC. As protein: CASSRTSGTQETQYF.

The chain couples TRBV7-3 to TRBJ2-1, with D possibly being TRBD2 (5 bases). The CDR3 totals 15 residues. With 5 bases removed from V and 7 bases from J, the gap between germline ends came to 18 bases. Germline V gene data show CDR1 as SGHTA and CDR2 as FQGTGA. The CDR3 DNA sequence: TGTGCCAGCAGCCCCAGGAGTAGCGTTGGTAATGAGCAGTTCTTC. It yields the protein CASSPRSSVGNEQFF.

The genes are TRBV5-1 and TRBJ2-5; 8 positions match TRBD1. V was clipped by 0 bases and J by 5 bases; unmatched bases: 12. The length of the CDR3 is 17 residues. The germline V gene has CDR1 SGHRS and CDR2 YFSETQ. The chain's CDR3 is CASSLGQLRQGQETQYF. In DNA form, the CDR3 reads TGCGCCAGCAGCTTGGGTCAACTCAGACAGGGGCAGGAGACCCAGTACTTC.

J is TRBJ1-1 and V is TRBV19; TRBD1 agrees at 7 bases. The CDR3 extends over 15 amino acids. After removal of 5 bases from V and 0 bases from J, the junction contained 6 bases not matched to a gene. Germline CDR1 LNHDA, CDR2 SQIVND (reference sequence). CDR3 DNA: TGTGCCAGTAGTCCCTCGGGGACAGTGAACACTGAAGCTTTCTTT. Translated: CASSPSGTVNTEAFF.

The rearrangement joins TRBV28 to TRBJ2-7, with 10 bases identical to TRBD2. Germline values: CDR1 MDHEN, CDR2 SYDVKM. The V and J ends lost 8 bases and 3 bases, in that order; junction bases with no gene match: 7. CDR3 length: 14 amino acids. The CDR3 nucleotides are TGTGCCAGCGGGGCTAGCGGGAGCAGCTACGAGCAGTACTTC. This sequence encodes CASGASGSSYEQYF.

V usage is TRBV7-3 and J usage is TRBJ2-1; the D is unclear. Germline assignment: CDR1 SGHTA and CDR2 FQGTGA. Trimming removed 0 bases at V and 8 bases at J, with 8 bases between. The CDR3 loop spans 13 amino acids. CDR3 sequence reads: CASSLTVADEQFF. The CDR3 coding sequence is TGTGCCAGCAGCTTAACCGTAGCCGATGAGCAGTTCTTC. Full variable domain (rest looked up from reference TRBV7-3 and TRBJ2-1): GAGVSQTPSNKVTEKGKYVELRCDPISGHTALYWYRQSLGQGPEFLIYFQGTGAADDSGLPNDRFFAVRPEGSVSTLKIQRTERGDSAVYLCASSLTVADEQFFGPGTRLTVL.

The V and J genes are TRBV28 and TRBJ1-6; 8 bases are a match to TRBD1. This CDR3 is 14 amino acids long. The J segment lost 6 bases and the V segment lost 5 bases, leaving 3 bases of the junction unmatched. CDR1 is MDHEN and CDR2 is SYDVKM in the germline V gene. Here the CDR3 reads CASSQTGVNSPLHF. The CDR3 DNA follows: TGTGCCAGCAGTCAGACAGGGGTTAATTCACCCCTCCACTTT.

This rearrangement joins TRBV30 to TRBJ2-7; the match to TRBD2 covers 9 bases. The V segment lost 2 bases and the J segment 1 base; nucleotides outside the gene matches: 3. CDR1 GTSNPN and CDR2 SVGIG come from the germline V gene (reference sequence). This CDR3 is 14 amino acids long. CDR3 amino acids: CAWSTLAGSYEQYF. The CDR3 coding sequence is TGTGCCTGGAGTACGCTAGCGGGATCCTACGAGCAGTACTTC.

This clone is a singleton in its sample. V gene TRBV4-3 combines with J gene TRBJ2-3, with TRBD2 matching over 9 bases. CDR3 length equals 18 residues. J lost 1 base, V lost 4 bases, and 12 bases had no gene match. Germline V gives CDR1 LGHNA, CDR2 YSLEER. The CDR3 loop is CASSLRGREGRGTDTQYF. DNA for the CDR3: TGCGCCAGCAGCCTAAGAGGGCGGGAGGGCCGAGGCACAGATACGCAGTATTTT.

The genes are TRBV9 and TRBJ1-1; 12 bases are a match to TRBD1. The V gene end was trimmed by 3 bases and the J gene end by 1 base; junction bases not matched to a gene: 4. This CDR3 is 16 amino acids long. Germline CDR1 and CDR2: SGDLS and YYNGEE. The CDR3 is CASSAGTGGSNTEAFF. CDR3 DNA: TGTGCCAGCAGCGCGGGGACAGGGGGCTCGAACACTGAAGCTTTCTTT.

The chain carries TRBV7-3 and TRBJ2-2; 7 bases map to TRBD2. CDR1 SGHTA and CDR2 FQGTGA come from the germline V gene. This CDR3 spans 16 amino acids. After removal of 9 bases from V and 6 bases from J, the junction contained 16 bases not matched to a gene. CDR3 protein: CASSIAGGGRAGELFF. CDR3 nucleotides: TGTGCCAGTTCAATAGCGGGTGGGGGTCGAGCCGGGGAGCTGTTTTTT.

The count of this clone is one. V gene TRBV5-6 combines with J gene TRBJ2-3; 7 bases are a match to TRBD2. From germline, CDR1 is SGHDT and CDR2 YYEEEE. There are 16 residues in the CDR3. V shed 4 bases, J shed 3 bases, and the junction held 11 bases outside the gene matches. CDR3 protein: CASSPTLAFGTDTQYF. In nucleotides, the CDR3 is TGTGCCAGCAGCCCCACACTAGCGTTTGGTACAGATACGCAGTATTTT.

The chain is built from TRBV30 and TRBJ1-1, with D possibly being TRBD1 (6 bases). The germline CDR1 and CDR2 sequences are GTSNPN and SVGIG (reference sequence). The germline V and J ends were trimmed by 2 bases and 0 bases, with 13 bases remaining between them. This CDR3 comprises 15 residues. CDR3 amino acids: CAWSKSDSMNTEAFF. CDR3 bases: TGTGCCTGGAGTAAATCGGACAGCATGAACACTGAAGCTTTCTTT.

This clone has a single count. The chain joins TRBV5-1 to TRBJ2-1; TRBD2 might be the D (7 bases). CDR1 is SGHRS and CDR2 is YFSETQ in the germline V gene. Trimming stripped 3 bases from V and 9 bases from J, with 25 bases between. The CDR3 sequence is 17 residues long. CDR3 bases: TGCGCCAGCAGCTGGGGGGGTGGCGGGGGCTTTCCCACTGAGCAGTTCTTC. Translating it yields CASSWGGGGGFPTEQFF.

This sequence joins TRBV6-5 and TRBJ2-7; perhaps TRBD2 as D (6 bases). Germline V gene lookup returns CDR1 MNHEY and CDR2 SVGAGI. The V end lost 8 bases, the J end lost 5 bases, and 19 bases lay between the germline ends. The CDR3 covers 14 residues. CDR3: CASGRDSKAHEQYF. CDR3 nucleotides: TGTGCCAGCGGCCGGGACTCCAAAGCCCACGAGCAGTACTTC.

This sequence joins TRBV6-1 and TRBJ1-2; TRBD1 is a possible D gene (5 bases). CDR1 is MNHNS and CDR2 is SASEGT in the germline V gene. This CDR3 is 14 amino acids long. The germline V and J ends were trimmed by 4 bases and 4 bases, with 13 bases remaining between them. Written as DNA, the CDR3 is TGTGCCAGCAGTGTAGGCAGGGCCGGCTATGGCTACACCTTC. This translates into CASSVGRAGYGYTF.